A selection of T cell receptor beta chains follows, all from one sample in a study of graft-versus-host responses after intestinal transplantation. Clones were sequenced by immunoSEQ multiplex PCR, and TCRdb holds only the in-frame ones, with some missing. Here the sample spans 15,000 or so clones, about two thirds being singletons. The sequencing used ileum tissue, collected about 680 days after intestinal transplantation. The origin of the receptors is a human patient who received an intestinal transplant, so some T cells may come from the graft donor. Each CDR3 is given with its conserved first and last residue. D genes are given only for firm matches. Rows may omit the clone size; those that give it use once, few, many or a size class.

d_gene | abundance | j_gene | v_gene | CDR3nt | CDR3aa
- | - | TRBJ2-7 | TRBV4-1 | TGCGCCAGCAGCCAAGATATTGGCAGCGGCTACGAGCAGTACTTC | CASSQDIGSGYEQYF
- | - | TRBJ2-7 | TRBV6-1 | TGTGCCAGCAGGATACTTGATGGACTATACGAGCAGTACTTC | CASRILDGLYEQYF
TRBD1 | - | TRBJ2-2 | TRBV16 | TGTGCCAGCAGCCGACAGGGCCACACCGGGGAGCTGTTTTTT | CASSRQGHTGELFF
TRBD2 | - | TRBJ2-3 | TRBV28 | TGTGCCAGCACCAGATTAGCGGGACCCACAGATACGCAGTATTTT | CASTRLAGPTDTQYF
- | - | TRBJ2-7 | TRBV4-1 | TGCGCCAGCAGCCAACACAGGGGGGGCTACGAGCAGTACTTC | CASSQHRGGYEQYF
- | - | TRBJ2-7 | TRBV7-8 | TGTGCCAGCAGCTTAGCGATTCAGGGATTCTACGAGCAGTACTTC | CASSLAIQGFYEQYF
- | once | TRBJ2-2 | TRBV4-1 | TGCGCCAGCAGCCAAGTTATCACGCCCGGGGAGCTGTTTTTT | CASSQVITPGELFF
TRBD1 | - | TRBJ2-1 | TRBV6-5 | TGTGCCAGCAGTAACAGGGGGCGCTACAATGAGCAGTTCTTC | CASSNRGRYNEQFF
TRBD1 | - | TRBJ2-7 | TRBV12-5 | TGTGCTAGTGGCCTCGGGCGCCGGGACAGGGGCGACGAGCAGTACTTC | CASGLGRRDRGDEQYF
- | - | TRBJ2-3 | TRBV5-6 | TGTGCCAGCAGCTGGAGGGGCCCGTCAGATACGCAGTATTTT | CASSWRGPSDTQYF
TRBD2 | - | TRBJ2-3 | TRBV7-7 | TGTGCCAGCAGCTACCCGGGAGCGGGAGGGCCCGGGTCGGAAGATACGCAGTATTTT | CASSYPGAGGPGSEDTQYF
- | - | TRBJ2-7 | TRBV2 | TGTGCCAGCAAGGCCGGCTCCTACGAGCAGTACTTC | CASKAGSYEQYF
TRBD1 | few | TRBJ2-7 | TRBV5-4 | TGTGCCAGCAGCACGACAGGGGGCTACGAGCAGTACTTC | CASSTTGGYEQYF
- | - | TRBJ1-2 | TRBV10-3 | TGTGCCATCAGTGACCTGAACTACCGGGACGGATATGGCTACACCTTC | CAISDLNYRDGYGYTF
TRBD2 | - | TRBJ2-1 | TRBV7-9 | TGTGCCAGCAGCTTAGGGACTAGCGGGAACTACAATGAGCAGTTCTTC | CASSLGTSGNYNEQFF
- | - | TRBJ1-6 | TRBV6-5 | TGTGCCAGCAGTTACGGGGGTAAAGATTCACCCCTCCACTTT | CASSYGGKDSPLHF
- | - | TRBJ2-1 | TRBV5-1 | TGCGCCAGCAGGGGGACCTTGGTTGATGAGCAGTTCTTC | CASRGTLVDEQFF
- | - | TRBJ1-1 | TRBV6-6 | TGTGCCAGCAGGCTGAAGAACACTGAAGCTTTCTTT | CASRLKNTEAFF
- | - | TRBJ1-1 | TRBV6-5 | TGTGCCTCAAAGTGGGGCATGAACACTGAAGCTTTCTTT | CASKWGMNTEAFF
- | medium-sized | TRBJ2-3 | TRBV10-1 | TGCGCCAGCAGTGAGTCTGCGGGAAGCACAGATACGCAGTATTTT | CASSESAGSTDTQYF
- | - | TRBJ1-5 | TRBV5-6 | TGTGCCAGCAGCTTAGGGGTTGGACAGCCCCAGCATTTT | CASSLGVGQPQHF
- | few | TRBJ2-7 | TRBV11-2 | TGTGCCAGCAGCCCGGGGCCTTCCTACGAGCAGTACTTC | CASSPGPSYEQYF
- | - | TRBJ2-2 | TRBV7-2 | TGTGCCAGCAGCGGCCAGCGTTTAGGGGGAGGGGCCGGGGAGCTGTTTTTT | CASSGQRLGGGAGELFF
- | - | TRBJ1-4 | TRBV7-9 | TGTGCCAGCAGCTTAGGCAGCTTCAATGAAAAACTGTTTTTT | CASSLGSFNEKLFF